This T cell receptor beta chain emerged from a study of T cells after yellow fever vaccination. General study points: Among all clonotypes, a small share was observed in both CD4 and CD8 compartments.

Comments on this clonotype: Its antigen is unknown.

A universal primer site and UMIs were added as TCR cDNA was made by 5'RACE template switching. TCRdb analysed the 5' RACE reads with MiXCR anew, one entry per CDR3 protein. The sample lists under 200,000 distinct CDR3 sequences; around 7.3% were seen once. Sequenced here: CD4+ T cells sorted from PBMCs, sampled 4 to 5 days after the first yellow fever vaccination. The sequence was obtained from a man aged 18 to 29 who received the YFV17D yellow fever vaccine.

This CDR3 reads CASSYYRRGGDEQFF. For the CDR3, the DNA is TGTGCCAGCAGTTACTACCGGCGGGGGGGCGATGAGCAGTTCTTC. The V and J genes are TRBV6-2 or TRBV6-3 and TRBJ2-1; 9 nucleotides agree with TRBD2. The J segment lost 8 bases and the V segment lost 1 base, leaving 6 bases of the junction unmatched. Germline-derived CDR1 and CDR2 are MNHEY and SVGEGT. The CDR3 totals 15 residues.